This T cell receptor (beta chain) is from a study of OX40 agonist ivuxolimab in advanced cancers. Overall study context: Patients' therapy was ivuxolimab, an antibody that acts as an agonist of OX40 (CD134). Aged roughly 23 to 79 with a mean of 60 years, they were more than 80% male. Every 2 weeks, patients got intravenous ivuxolimab at one of six dose levels (0.01-10 mg/kg). Findings and limits, study-wide: The specificity for antigen of the expanded peripheral T cells was not determined.

The CDR3 sequence is 15 residues long. Trimming stripped 2 bases from V and 1 base from J, with 10 bases between. Germline V CDR1 and CDR2: SGDLS, YYNGEE. A note on this clone: What it recognizes is unknown.

Using immunoSEQ multiplex PCR, the repertoire was profiled, and TCRdb retains in-frame clones only, with some absent. The sample includes tens of thousands of clones, 70% to 90% of them seen just once. The sequence was obtained from an adult with an advanced solid tumor such as melanoma, head and neck, liver or kidney cancer. The chain has TRBV9 and TRBJ2-1, with D maybe TRBD2 (6 bases). The sequences come from CD4+ or CD8+ T cells sorted from blood, collected in a trial of the OX40 agonist ivuxolimab. The CDR3 DNA follows: TGTGCCAGCAGCGTGGGACTCGATTCCTACAATGAGCAGTTCTTC. Amino acid sequence: CASSVGLDSYNEQFF.